This TCR beta chain originates from a study of metastatic and nonmetastatic thyroid tumors. At the level of the study: Comparison of repertoires was carried out across blood and tumor or nodule tissue from malignant and benign thyroid patients.

In its sample, this clone was seen many times. The antigen is undetermined. As handled by the study authors: A distant-metastasis classifier for papillary thyroid cancer was built using CDR3 differences across clinicopathological groups. TCRdb re-clonotyped the PCR reads via MiXCR. The V and J calls and clone size are TCRdb's, not the authors'. The sample contains about 85,000 clones, 8.6% of which appear only once. Every patient underwent thyroid surgery untreated. Germline V lookup: CDR1 SGHDN, CDR2 FVKESK. The V and J ends lost 1 base and 0 bases respectively, with 14 bases between them. The length of the CDR3 is 17 residues. Study outcomes and limitations: In both blood and tumor samples, TCR beta diversity was reported significantly higher for malignant than benign nodules.

This sequence joins TRBV14 and TRBJ2-3; D not certain. The sequencing sample was made of blood. This TCR was recovered from a female donor with papillary thyroid cancer or a benign thyroid nodule (not recorded which). Some clones in this sample may be carry-over from other donors' samples. CDR3 sequence reads: CASSQARGILSTDTQYF. CDR3 sequence (DNA): TGTGCCAGCAGCCAAGCTCGTGGGATTCTTAGCACAGATACGCAGTATTTT. The whole variable domain, remainder taken from reference TRBV14 and TRBJ2-3, is EAGVTQFPSHSVIEKGQTVTLRCDPISGHDNLYWYRRVMGKEIKFLLHFVKESKQDESGMPNNRFLAERTGGTYSTLKVQPAELEDSGVYFCASSQARGILSTDTQYFGPGTRLTVL.